This T cell receptor (beta chain) was captured by sequencing in a study of blood T cell repertoires in COVID-19. As processed by the authors: Nucleated cell number was recorded as an estimate derived from reference gene primer amplification. Libraries were prepared by immunoSEQ multiplex PCR; TCRdb keeps only in-frame clonotypes and omits some of them. D and trimming come from the DNA, and the V and J calls and clone size come from that table. This sample has around 180,000 clones, with around 88% found just once. The sequence was collected from a woman in her 30s with acute or convalescent COVID-19. The sequenced sample was peripheral blood.

CDR3 DNA sequence: TGTGCCAGCAGTTTAGCCCTCCGCAGCACCGGGGAGCTGTTTTTT. Translated, it gives CASSLALRSTGELFF. The gene calls are TRBV28 and TRBJ2-2; no reliable D call. The V end lost 2 bases, the J end lost 4 bases, and 11 bases lay between the germline ends. The length of the CDR3 is 15 residues. Germline V lookup: CDR1 MDHEN, CDR2 SYDVKM.